These 21 T cell receptor beta chains were all obtained from the same sample, sequenced in a study of blood T cell repertoires in COVID-19. Method: immunoSEQ multiplex PCR; TCRdb's copy keeps in-frame clones and lacks some. This sample has 15,000 or so clones; approximately 85% occur once, and the top ten carry approximately 20%. The sequencing sample was made of peripheral blood. The source is an elderly man with active COVID-19.

This clone appeared once. This sequence joins TRBV30 and TRBJ1-4; D perhaps matches TRBD1 (5 bases). Germline values: CDR1 GTSNPN, CDR2 SVGIG (reference sequence). V lost 4 bases and J 4 bases, leaving 10 bases between the germline ends. The CDR3 has 13 amino acids. The CDR3 DNA reads TGTGCCTGGACAGGGCAGCATAATGAAAAACTGTTTTTT. Protein product: CAWTGQHNEKLFF.

This clone was counted a single time. This rearrangement joins TRBV14 to TRBJ1-1; 7 bases match TRBD1. After removal of 0 bases from V and 1 base from J, the junction contained 8 bases not matched to a gene. CDR1 and CDR2 (germline): SGHDN, FVKESK. The length of the CDR3 is 17 residues. The CDR3 is CASSQEYGTVSNTEAFF. The CDR3 DNA reads TGTGCCAGCAGCCAAGAGTACGGGACAGTATCGAACACTGAAGCTTTCTTT.

The chain couples TRBV19 to TRBJ1-1; possible D gene TRBD1, 6 bases. V was pared by 7 bases and J by 0 bases, with 12 bases between. The CDR3 consists of 14 residues. Germline V lookup: CDR1 LNHDA, CDR2 SQIVND (reference sequence). As DNA, the CDR3 is TGTGCCAGTACCCCGGGGGGCATGAACACTGAAGCTTTCTTT. As protein: CASTPGGMNTEAFF.

V usage is TRBV9 and J usage is TRBJ2-7, with D maybe TRBD1 (6 bases). CDR3 size: 14 residues. Germline assignment: CDR1 SGDLS and CDR2 YYNGEE. With 3 bases removed from V and 0 bases from J, the gap between germline ends came to 10 bases. CDR3 loop: CASSGGDNSYEQYF. DNA of the CDR3: TGTGCCAGCAGCGGAGGGGACAACTCCTACGAGCAGTACTTC. The whole variable domain, filled in from reference TRBV9 and TRBJ2-7, reads DSGVTQTPKHLITATGQRVTLRCSPRSGDLSVYWYQQSLDQGLQFLIQYYNGEERAKGNILERFSAQQFPDLHSELNLSSLELGDSALYFCASSGGDNSYEQYFGPGTRLTVT.

The CDR3 reads CASSGGTSGSSSYEQYF. CDR3 nucleotide sequence: TGTGCCAGTAGTGGGGGGACTAGCGGGAGTTCGTCCTACGAGCAGTACTTC. V gene TRBV19 combines with J gene TRBJ2-7, with 14 positions matching TRBD2. The ends lost 5 bases at V and 1 base at J; junction bases unmatched: 7. The CDR3 is 17 amino acids. Germline CDR1 and CDR2: LNHDA and SQIVND (reference sequence).

The chain recombines TRBV18 with TRBJ2-7; maybe TRBD2 (5 bases). This CDR3 region has 15 residues. CDR1 and CDR2 from the germline V gene are KGHSH and LQKENI. V lost 0 bases and J 3 bases, leaving 12 bases between the germline ends. CDR3 nucleotides: TGTGCCAGCTCACCACCGAGCGGCAGTTACTACGAGCAGTACTTC. It specifies CASSPPSGSYYEQYF.

V and J are TRBV18 and TRBJ2-7; 10 bases align to TRBD2. J lost 6 bases, V lost 5 bases, and 4 bases had no gene match. The V gene's germline CDR1 is KGHSH and CDR2 LQKENI. This CDR3 is 13 amino acids long. CDR3: CASSTTSGSEQYF. The CDR3, as DNA: TGTGCCAGCTCAACGACTAGCGGGTCCGAGCAGTACTTC.

This clone was picked up one time. The V call is TRBV28, the J call TRBJ2-4, with D maybe TRBD1 (5 bases). The CDR3 spans 15 residues. V lost 0 bases to trimming and J lost 5 bases, with 11 bases between them. Germline V gene sequence: CDR1 MDHEN, CDR2 SYDVKM. This CDR3 is CASSLWAGSQNIQYF. The CDR3 bases are TGTGCCAGCAGTTTATGGGCAGGGTCTCAAAACATTCAGTACTTC. Variable domain in full (rest from reference TRBV28 and TRBJ2-4): DVKVTQSSRYLVKRTGEKVFLECVQDMDHENMFWYRQDPGLGLRLIYFSYDVKMKEKGDIPEGYSVSREKKERFSLILESASTNQTSMYLCASSLWAGSQNIQYFGAGTRLSVL.

The chain is built from TRBV6-6 and TRBJ2-7; 7 nucleotides line up with TRBD1. With 10 bases clipped from V and 1 base from J, the junction kept 4 bases outside the gene matches. Germline-derived CDR1 and CDR2 are MNHNY and SVGAGI (reference sequence). The CDR3 length is 12 residues. CDR3 nucleotides: TGTGCCACCGGGGACAGATCCTACGAGCAGTACTTC. This sequence encodes CATGDRSYEQYF.

The chain is built from TRBV28 and TRBJ1-5, with TRBD1 as a possible D gene (5 bases). The CDR3 spans 14 residues. The V gene lost 2 bases and the J gene lost 7 bases, with 12 bases spanning the gap. Per germline, CDR1 MDHEN and CDR2 SYDVKM. The CDR3 loop reads CASSLPRAGQPQHF. CDR3 sequence (DNA): TGTGCCAGCAGTTTACCCAGGGCGGGGCAGCCCCAGCATTTT.

V gene TRBV6-2 or TRBV6-3 combines with J gene TRBJ2-7; 8 bases agree with TRBD1. The junction had 5 bases not matched to a gene; V was cut back by 4 bases and J by 3 bases. This CDR3 has 14 amino acids. Germline V CDR1 and CDR2: MNHEY, SVGEGT. The CDR3 DNA reads TGTGCCAGCAGTTTCCGACAGGGGTACTACGAGCAGTACTTC. It codes for CASSFRQGYYEQYF.

Here the CDR3 reads CASSPRRGLAVYSRAYEQYF. CDR3 DNA sequence: TGTGCCAGCAGCCCGAGGAGGGGACTAGCGGTATATTCGAGAGCCTACGAGCAGTACTTC. This chain uses TRBV21-1 with TRBJ2-7; the D call of TRBD2 is as the table states it, not checked on the DNA. TRBV21-1 is flagged as a pseudogene. This CDR3 comprises 20 residues.

This clone was observed a handful of times. In nucleotides, the CDR3 is TGTGCCAGCAGCGTAGAGGCAGGCTCTGGAAACACCATATATTTT. It yields the protein CASSVEAGSGNTIYF. This sequence joins TRBV9 and TRBJ1-3, with D hard to call. The CDR3 covers 15 residues. Trimming took off 0 bases at V and 0 bases at J, with 7 bases between the two ends. Germline V lookup: CDR1 SGDLS, CDR2 YYNGEE.

The gene calls are TRBV19 and TRBJ2-1; 8 bases are a match to TRBD1. The CDR3 is 13 amino acids. J gave up 8 bases and V 5 bases, and 5 bases lay outside the gene matches. Germline CDR1 is LNHDA and CDR2 is SQIVND (reference sequence). The CDR3 DNA follows: TGTGCCAGTAGTCTAACAGGGGGGTATGAGCAGTTCTTC. Protein: CASSLTGGYEQFF.

The rearrangement uses TRBV5-1 and TRBJ2-2, with D uncertain. CDR3 size: 14 residues. The V gene lost 7 bases and the J gene lost 2 bases, with 12 bases spanning the gap. The germline CDR1 and CDR2 sequences are SGHRS and YFSETQ. The CDR3 sequence: CASGEASNTGELFF. The DNA of the CDR3 is TGCGCCAGCGGTGAGGCAAGTAACACCGGGGAGCTGTTTTTT.

The chain recombines TRBV5-4 with TRBJ2-7; 8 bases agree with TRBD2. The CDR3 length is 15 residues. With V trimmed by 5 bases and J by 4 bases, 11 bases remained unmatched. Germline V gene lookup returns CDR1 SGHNT and CDR2 YYREEE (reference sequence). The CDR3 region is CASSHRTGGGYEQYF. CDR3 nucleotide sequence: TGTGCCAGCAGTCATCGTACGGGAGGGGGGTACGAGCAGTACTTC.

The V gene is TRBV3-1 (or the pseudogene TRBV3-2), the J gene TRBJ2-3; tentatively, D is TRBD2 (6 bases). Trimming stripped 4 bases from V and 7 bases from J, with 18 bases between. Germline V gene lookup returns CDR1 LGHDT and CDR2 YNNKEL (reference sequence). The CDR3 spans 15 residues. The CDR3 here is CASSLGLSRGYTQYF. The DNA for the CDR3 is TGTGCCAGCAGCCTGGGACTGTCTCGGGGGTATACGCAGTATTTT.

This clone was picked up a small number of times. This rearrangement joins TRBV19 to TRBJ1-2; 8 bases line up with TRBD1. After removal of 4 bases from V and 7 bases from J, the junction contained 5 bases not matched to a gene. Germline V lookup: CDR1 LNHDA, CDR2 SQIVND (reference sequence). The CDR3 has 13 amino acids. This CDR3 reads CASSTSTGVGYTF. In DNA, the CDR3 is TGTGCCAGTAGTACCTCGACAGGGGTTGGCTACACCTTC.

The chain recombines TRBV14 with TRBJ2-3, with D perhaps TRBD2 (5 bases). The CDR3 runs to 14 residues. Germline V gene data show CDR1 as SGHDN and CDR2 as FVKESK. V was clipped by 5 bases and J by 1 base, with 10 bases between them. The CDR3 reads CASSRELGTDTQYF. The CDR3 bases are TGTGCCAGCAGCAGGGAGCTCGGCACAGATACGCAGTATTTT.

The chain links TRBV30 to TRBJ2-3; 7 bases align to TRBD1. J gave up 2 bases and V 5 bases, and 10 bases lay outside the gene matches. CDR3 size: 15 residues. Per the germline V gene, CDR1 is GTSNPN and CDR2 is SVGIG (reference sequence). The CDR3 DNA follows: TGTGCCTGGCAGGGGGAACCCCACTTCACAGATACGCAGTATTTT. Protein product: CAWQGEPHFTDTQYF. The variable domain in full, with the rest retrieved from reference TRBV30 and TRBJ2-3, is SQTIHQWPATLVQPVGSPLSLECTVEGTSNPNLYWYRQAAGRGLQLLFYSVGIGQISSEVPQNLSASRPQDRQFILSSKKLLLSDSGFYLCAWQGEPHFTDTQYFGPGTRLTVL.

The count of this clone is one. The chain uses TRBV9 and TRBJ2-1, with 8 bases lining up with TRBD2. The CDR3 extends over 14 amino acids. Germline trimming cut 0 bases from V and 7 bases from J; bases unmatched to any gene: 3. The germline gives CDR1 SGDLS, CDR2 YYNGEE. The DNA of the CDR3 is TGTGCCAGCAGCGTAGTTCCTAGCGGGAATGAGCAGTTCTTC. It codes for CASSVVPSGNEQFF.